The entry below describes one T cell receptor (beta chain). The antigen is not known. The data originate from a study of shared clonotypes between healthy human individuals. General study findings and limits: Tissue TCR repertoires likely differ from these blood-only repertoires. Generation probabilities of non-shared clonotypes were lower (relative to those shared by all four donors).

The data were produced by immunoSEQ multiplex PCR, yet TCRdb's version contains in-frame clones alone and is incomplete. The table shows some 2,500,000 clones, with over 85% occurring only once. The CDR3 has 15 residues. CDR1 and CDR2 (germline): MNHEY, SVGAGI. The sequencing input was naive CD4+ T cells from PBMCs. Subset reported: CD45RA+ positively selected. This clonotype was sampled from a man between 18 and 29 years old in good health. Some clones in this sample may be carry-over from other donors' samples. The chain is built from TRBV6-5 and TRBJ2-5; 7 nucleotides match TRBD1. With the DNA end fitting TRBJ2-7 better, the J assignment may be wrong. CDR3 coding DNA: TGTGCCAGCAGTTACTCCGGGACAGATACCTACGAGCAGTACTTC. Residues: CASSYSGTDTYEQYF.